This T cell receptor (beta chain) was sequenced for a study of shared clonotypes between healthy human individuals. The assay was run at deep level. Measured with immunoSEQ multiplex PCR; TCRdb has only the in-frame clones, and not every one. The data show about 1.4 million clones, with around 97% seen just once and about 1% held by the top ten. Trimming removed 3 bases from V and 0 bases from J; junction bases left unmatched: 7. Germline CDR1 reads LNHDA; CDR2 reads SQIVND (reference sequence). CDR3 length: 17 residues. Sequenced sample: naive CD4+ T cells sorted from blood. Subset reported: CD45RA+ positively selected. This receptor was taken from a man aged 25-45 years in good health. The chain recombines TRBV19 with TRBJ2-2; TRBD1 matches at 7 bases. CDR3 sequence: CASSIRTGTANTGELFF. In DNA form, the CDR3 reads TGTGCCAGTAGTATCCGCACCGGGACAGCGAACACCGGGGAGCTGTTTTTT.